These 8 T cell receptor beta chains were all obtained from the same sample, sequenced in a study of T-cell reconstitution after alpha-beta-depleted transplantation in children. Unique molecular identifiers were incorporated when the TCRbeta library was constructed. Each CDR3 protein is one row after TCRdb ran MiXCR on the PCR reads. The data hold some 240,000 distinct CDR3 sequences, with 7.5% to 10% observed a single time. The material was PBMCs from the stem cell graft donor, obtained from the stem cell graft. The receptor source for this set is a human donor who donated a stem cell graft to a child with SCID.

In its sample, this clonotype was seen once. The rearrangement links TRBV4-2 to TRBJ2-7; tentative D call: TRBD2 (7 bases). The germline V and J ends were trimmed by 1 base and 3 bases, with 16 bases remaining between them. The CDR3 totals 16 residues. Germline lookup yields CDR1 LGHNA and CDR2 YNFKEQ. CDR3: CASSQGAGAADYEQYF. CDR3 nucleotides: TGTGCCAGCAGCCAAGGTGCGGGGGCAGCAGACTACGAGCAGTACTTC.

This clonotype was detected ten times or more. This chain connects TRBV6-2 or TRBV6-3 to TRBJ2-6; D might be TRBD1 (7 bases). Trimming cost V 8 bases and J 2 bases, with 19 bases left between them. Germline lookup yields CDR1 MNHEY and CDR2 SVGEGT. The CDR3 runs 17 residues. This CDR3 is CASSRQGGYAGANVLTF. DNA for the CDR3: TGTGCCAGCTCAAGACAGGGAGGTTACGCTGGGGCCAACGTCCTGACTTTC.

The sample holds many counts of this clonotype. CDR3 region: CASSLSASYTGELFF. The DNA for the CDR3 is TGTGCCAGCAGCCTATCGGCCTCCTACACCGGGGAGCTGTTTTTT. This chain joins TRBV3-1 and TRBJ2-2; no firm D call. Germline V gives CDR1 LGHDT, CDR2 YNNKEL (reference sequence). V lost 4 bases to trimming and J lost 3 bases, with 12 bases between them. CDR3 length: 15 residues.

This clonotype was counted many times. The chain couples TRBV27 to TRBJ1-3; D not certain. There are 13 residues in the CDR3. Germline V gene data show CDR1 as MNHEY and CDR2 as SMNVEV (reference sequence). Trimming pared 8 bases from V and 0 bases from J, leaving 8 bases between. CDR3 region: CASRPSSGNTIYF. Here the CDR3 DNA reads TGTGCCAGCCGCCCCAGCTCTGGAAACACCATATATTTT.

This clonotype was found many times. V and J are TRBV12-3 or TRBV12-4 and TRBJ1-1, with D perhaps TRBD1 (6 bases). V lost 3 bases to trimming and J lost 4 bases, with 12 bases between them. The CDR3 length is 14 residues. The CDR3 spells CASSFKGGGTEAFF. The CDR3 DNA follows: TGTGCCAGCAGTTTTAAGGGGGGCGGCACTGAAGCTTTCTTT.

Remarks on this clonotype: A clone one base away is much larger, so this may be a read error. J is TRBJ2-1 and V is TRBV5-5; D is ambiguous. The CDR3 sequence is 12 residues long. CDR1 is SGHKS and CDR2 is YYEKEE in the germline V gene (reference sequence). The CDR3 loop reads CASVALSDEQLF. The CDR3 DNA follows: TGTGCCAGCGTCGCATTGAGCGATGAGCAGCTCTTC.

This clonotype occurred many times. The J gene is TRBJ2-1, the V gene TRBV20-1, with TRBD2 matching over 11 bases. The germline V gene encodes CDR1 DFQATT and CDR2 SNEGSKA (reference sequence). V lost 0 bases and J lost 0; bases outside the gene matches: 10. The CDR3 runs to 19 residues. The CDR3 here is CSARDASGGLESSYNEQFF. CDR3 nucleotides: TGCAGTGCTAGAGATGCTAGCGGGGGGCTGGAGAGCTCCTACAATGAGCAGTTCTTC.

This clonotype was recorded many times. The chain joins TRBV6-1 to TRBJ1-2, with no clear D. The V and J ends lost 6 bases and 4 bases respectively, with 18 bases between them. CDR1 and CDR2 from the germline V gene are MNHNS and SASEGT. This CDR3 has 15 residues. The CDR3 sequence: CASRRQGERGYGYTF. The CDR3, as DNA: TGTGCCAGCAGGCGACAAGGAGAGCGTGGCTATGGCTACACCTTC.